This T cell receptor beta chain was sequenced in a study of T cell responses to AZD1222 COVID-19 vaccine. TCRdb's table, derived via immunoSEQ multiplex PCR, lists solely in-frame clones and lacks some. The data contain 90,000 to 130,000 clones, roughly 90% of them singletons. Overall study findings and caveats: Nearly half of spike-specific TCRs reportedly go after variant regions that carry no mutations.

This CDR3 is built from 14 residues. Trimming removed 0 bases at V and 7 bases at J, with 10 bases between. Germline V gene sequence: CDR1 SGHRS, CDR2 YFSETQ. Notes on this clone: Its antigen is unknown.

The source was peripheral blood, collected 28 days after the second AZD1222 dose. V and J are TRBV5-1 and TRBJ1-4; weak D call: TRBD1 (5 bases). This clonotype originated in an adult who received the AZD1222 COVID-19 vaccine. CDR3 loop: CASSLGRDGEKLFF. The CDR3, as DNA: TGCGCCAGCAGCTTGGGTAGGGACGGTGAAAAACTGTTTTTT.